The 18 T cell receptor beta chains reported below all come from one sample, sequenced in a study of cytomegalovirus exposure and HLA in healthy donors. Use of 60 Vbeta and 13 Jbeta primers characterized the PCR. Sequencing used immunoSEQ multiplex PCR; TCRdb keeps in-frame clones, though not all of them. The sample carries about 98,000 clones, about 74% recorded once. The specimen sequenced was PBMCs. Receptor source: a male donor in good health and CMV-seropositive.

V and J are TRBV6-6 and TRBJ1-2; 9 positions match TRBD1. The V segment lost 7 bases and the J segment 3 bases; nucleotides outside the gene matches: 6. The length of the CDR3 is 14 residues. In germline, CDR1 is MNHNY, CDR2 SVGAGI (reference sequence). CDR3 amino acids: CASTLDRGYYGYTF. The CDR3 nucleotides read TGTGCCAGCACCCTGGACAGGGGCTACTATGGCTACACCTTC.

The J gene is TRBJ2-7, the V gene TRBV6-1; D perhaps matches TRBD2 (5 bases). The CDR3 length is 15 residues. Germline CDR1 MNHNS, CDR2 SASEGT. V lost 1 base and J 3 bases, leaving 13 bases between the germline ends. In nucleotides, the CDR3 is TGTGCCAGCAGTGAAGGTAGAGGGAAAAGCTACGAGCAGTACTTC. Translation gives CASSEGRGKSYEQYF.

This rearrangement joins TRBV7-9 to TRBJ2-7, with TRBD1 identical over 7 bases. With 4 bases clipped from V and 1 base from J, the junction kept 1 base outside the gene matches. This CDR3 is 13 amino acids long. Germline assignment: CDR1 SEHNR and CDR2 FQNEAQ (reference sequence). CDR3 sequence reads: CASSSGQSYEQYF. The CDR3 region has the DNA TGTGCCAGCAGCTCGGGACAGTCCTACGAGCAGTACTTC. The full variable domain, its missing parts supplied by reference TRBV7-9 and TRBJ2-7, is DTGVSQNPRHKITKRGQNVTFRCDPISEHNRLYWYRQTLGQGPEFLTYFQNEAQLEKSRLLSDRFSAERPKGSFSTLEIQRTEQGDSAMYLCASSSGQSYEQYFGPGTRLTVT.

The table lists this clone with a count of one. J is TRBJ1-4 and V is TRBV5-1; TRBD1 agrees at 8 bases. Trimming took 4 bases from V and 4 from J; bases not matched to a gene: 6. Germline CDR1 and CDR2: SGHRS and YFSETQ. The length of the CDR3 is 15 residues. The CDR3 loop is CASSAGGVSNEKLFF. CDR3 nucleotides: TGCGCCAGCAGCGCAGGGGGCGTTAGTAATGAAAAACTGTTTTTT.

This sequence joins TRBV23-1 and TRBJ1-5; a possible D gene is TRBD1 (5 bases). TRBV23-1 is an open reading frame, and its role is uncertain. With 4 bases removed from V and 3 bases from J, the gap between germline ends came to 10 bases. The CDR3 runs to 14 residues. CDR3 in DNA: TGCGCCAGCAGTCGAGACAGTATCAATCAGCCCCAGCATTTT. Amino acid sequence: CASSRDSINQPQHF.

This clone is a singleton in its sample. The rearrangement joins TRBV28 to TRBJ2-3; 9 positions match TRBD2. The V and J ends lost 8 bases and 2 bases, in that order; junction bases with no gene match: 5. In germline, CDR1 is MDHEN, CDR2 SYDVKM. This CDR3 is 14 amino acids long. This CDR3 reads CASLTSGITDTQYF. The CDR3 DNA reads TGTGCCAGCTTGACTAGCGGCATCACAGATACGCAGTATTTT. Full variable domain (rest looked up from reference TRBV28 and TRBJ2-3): DVKVTQSSRYLVKRTGEKVFLECVQDMDHENMFWYRQDPGLGLRLIYFSYDVKMKEKGDIPEGYSVSREKKERFSLILESASTNQTSMYLCASLTSGITDTQYFGPGTRLTVL.

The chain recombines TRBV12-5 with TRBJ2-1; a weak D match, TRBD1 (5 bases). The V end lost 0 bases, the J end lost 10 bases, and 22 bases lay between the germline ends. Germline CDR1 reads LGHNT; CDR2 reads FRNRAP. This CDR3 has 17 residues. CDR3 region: CASGLVLTAGQAREQFF. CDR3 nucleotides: TGTGCTAGTGGTTTGGTACTAACGGCAGGGCAAGCGCGCGAGCAGTTCTTC.

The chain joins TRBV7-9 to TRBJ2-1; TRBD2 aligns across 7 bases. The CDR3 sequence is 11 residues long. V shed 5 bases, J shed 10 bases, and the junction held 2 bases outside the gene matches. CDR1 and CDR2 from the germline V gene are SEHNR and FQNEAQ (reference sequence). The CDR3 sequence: CASSGSGEQFF. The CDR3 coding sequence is TGTGCCAGCAGCGGTAGCGGGGAGCAGTTCTTC.

CDR3 coding DNA: TGCAGCGTTGATGCGGGTAGCTCCTACAATGAGCAGTTCTTC. Translation gives CSVDAGSSYNEQFF. The chain couples TRBV29-1 to TRBJ2-1, with D possibly matching TRBD2 (5 bases). Germline lookup yields CDR1 SQVTM and CDR2 ANQGSEA. With 3 bases removed from V and 0 bases from J, the gap between germline ends came to 9 bases. CDR3 size: 14 residues.

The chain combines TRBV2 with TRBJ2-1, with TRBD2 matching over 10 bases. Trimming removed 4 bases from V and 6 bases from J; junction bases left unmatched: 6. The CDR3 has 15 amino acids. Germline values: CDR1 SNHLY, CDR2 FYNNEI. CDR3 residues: CASSATSGPANEQFF. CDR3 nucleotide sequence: TGTGCCAGCAGTGCGACTAGCGGGCCTGCCAATGAGCAGTTCTTC.

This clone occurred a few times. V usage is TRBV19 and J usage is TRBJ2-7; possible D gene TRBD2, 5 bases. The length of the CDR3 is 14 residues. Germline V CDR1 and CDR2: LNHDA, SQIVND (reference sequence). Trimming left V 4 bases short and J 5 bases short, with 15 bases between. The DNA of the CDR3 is TGTGCCAGTAGTAATGGAGGTGGAGTCAACGAGCAGTACTTC. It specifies CASSNGGGVNEQYF.

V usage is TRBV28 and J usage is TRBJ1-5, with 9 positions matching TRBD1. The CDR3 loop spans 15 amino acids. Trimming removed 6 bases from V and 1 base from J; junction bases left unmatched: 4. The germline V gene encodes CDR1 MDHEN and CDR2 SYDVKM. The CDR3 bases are TGTGCCAGCAGGGGAGGGACAGGGAGCAATCAGCCCCAGCATTTT. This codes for CASRGGTGSNQPQHF.

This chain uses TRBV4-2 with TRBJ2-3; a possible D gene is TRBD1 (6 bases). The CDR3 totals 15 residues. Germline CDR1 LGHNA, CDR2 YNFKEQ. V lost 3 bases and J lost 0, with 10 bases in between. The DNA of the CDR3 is TGTGCCAGCAGCCAGGGGGCGTTTAGCACAGATACGCAGTATTTT. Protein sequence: CASSQGAFSTDTQYF.

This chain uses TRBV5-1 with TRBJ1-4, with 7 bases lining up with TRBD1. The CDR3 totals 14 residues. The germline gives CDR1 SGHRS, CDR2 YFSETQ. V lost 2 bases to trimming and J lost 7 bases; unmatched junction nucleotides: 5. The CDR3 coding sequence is TGCGCCAGCAGCTTAACAGGGGCCCCTGAAAAACTGTTTTTT. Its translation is CASSLTGAPEKLFF.

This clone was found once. The CDR3 loop is CASSLNSGDTQYF. The CDR3 nucleotides read TGTGCCAGCAGCTTAAACTCCGGAGATACGCAGTATTTT. V gene TRBV7-3 combines with J gene TRBJ2-3; D is unclear. Germline V lookup: CDR1 SGHTA, CDR2 FQGTGA. Trimming pared 1 base from V and 5 bases from J, leaving 7 bases between. The CDR3 runs to 13 residues.

The CDR3 nucleotides read TGTGCCAGCAGCCAAGATCGGGACAGGGGAAACACCATATATTTT. This translates into CASSQDRDRGNTIYF. This chain uses TRBV4-2 with TRBJ1-3, with 8 bases fitting TRBD1. Germline loops: CDR1 LGHNA, CDR2 YNFKEQ. Unmatched junction bases numbered 2, after V lost 0 bases and J lost 4 bases. The CDR3 has 15 residues.

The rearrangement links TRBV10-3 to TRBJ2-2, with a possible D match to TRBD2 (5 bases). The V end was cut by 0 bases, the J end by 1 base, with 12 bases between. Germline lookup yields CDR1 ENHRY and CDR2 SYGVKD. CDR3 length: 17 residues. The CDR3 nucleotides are TGTGCCATCAGTGAGTCGATGCCGGGAAAGAACACCGGGGAGCTGTTTTTT. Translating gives CAISESMPGKNTGELFF.

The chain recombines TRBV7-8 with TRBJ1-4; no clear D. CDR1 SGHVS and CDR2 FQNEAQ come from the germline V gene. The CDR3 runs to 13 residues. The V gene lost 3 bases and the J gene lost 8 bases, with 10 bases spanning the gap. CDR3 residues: CASSLGNREKLFF. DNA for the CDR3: TGTGCCAGCAGCTTGGGCAATAGAGAAAAACTGTTTTTT.